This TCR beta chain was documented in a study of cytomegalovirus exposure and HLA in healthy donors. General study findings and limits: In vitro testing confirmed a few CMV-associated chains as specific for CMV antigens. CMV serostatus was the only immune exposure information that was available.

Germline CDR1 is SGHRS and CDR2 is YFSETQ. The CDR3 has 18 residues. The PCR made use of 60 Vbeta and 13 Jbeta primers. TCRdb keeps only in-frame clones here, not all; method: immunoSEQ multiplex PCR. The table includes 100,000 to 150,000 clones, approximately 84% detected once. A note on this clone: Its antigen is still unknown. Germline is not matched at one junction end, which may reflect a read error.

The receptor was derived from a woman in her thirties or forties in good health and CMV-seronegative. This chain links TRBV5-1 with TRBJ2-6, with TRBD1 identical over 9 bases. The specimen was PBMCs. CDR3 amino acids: CASSLGDRVYSGANGLTF. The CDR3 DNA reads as TGCGCCAGCAGCTTGGGGGACAGGGTATATTCTGGGGCCAACGGCCTGACTTTC.